Sequencing of this TCR beta chain was carried out in a study of blood T cell repertoires in COVID-19. The CDR3 has 18 amino acids. Trimming removed 3 bases from V and 4 bases from J; junction bases left unmatched: 10. The germline V gene has CDR1 SGDLS and CDR2 YYNGEE. Authors' methods: Cell counts per sample came from amplifying reference gene primers. Some clones are missing from TCRdb's copy, which holds only in-frame ones; the method was immunoSEQ multiplex PCR. V and J calls and clone size are given by that table; D and trimming were obtained from the DNA. The sample yields nearly 350,000 clones, around 82% seen once.

Sequencing used peripheral blood. This clonotype was sampled from a man under 40 with active or convalescent COVID-19. V and J are TRBV9 and TRBJ2-6, with 10 bases aligning to TRBD1. CDR3 in DNA: TGTGCCAGCAGCGCACCGGGACAGGGGTCGATCGGGGCCAACGTCCTGACTTTC. Translating it yields CASSAPGQGSIGANVLTF.